This is a list of T cell receptor beta chains from one sample in a study of Graves' ophthalmopathy and Graves' hyperthyroidism. TCRdb independently ran MiXCR on the multiplex PCR reads; one entry per CDR3 protein. The sample lists almost 400,000 distinct CDR3 sequences, around 18% occurring once. The sequenced sample consisted of peripheral blood. The receptors were gathered from a woman aged 18-35 years with Graves' ophthalmopathy. Each CDR3 is given with its conserved first and last residue. The order of the fields is J gene, V gene, CDR3 protein.

TRBJ2-5	TRBV12-3/TRBV12-4	CASSLARSATQYF
TRBJ2-7	TRBV7-2	CASSPPRGGGYEQYF
TRBJ2-2	TRBV7-2	CASSLKVANTGELFF
TRBJ2-7	TRBV6-2/TRBV6-3	CASSYSVGGYEQYF
TRBJ2-7	TRBV6-1	CASSPGLSDEQYF
TRBJ2-7	TRBV19	CASSIGSRLSYEQYF
TRBJ1-1	TRBV28	CASSAPGQQNTEAFF
TRBJ2-7	TRBV29-1	CSAGAEGRTYEQYF
TRBJ1-1	TRBV30	CAWSGGGFSNTEAFF
TRBJ2-7	TRBV12-3/TRBV12-4	CASSPGTGGAEQYF
TRBJ2-7	TRBV30	CACTGTLSSYEQYF
TRBJ1-2	TRBV28	CASSLWTGTQGGYTF
TRBJ1-2	TRBV28	CASSFYGTLSGYGYTF
TRBJ2-2	TRBV11-2	CASSPRAGGRTGELFF
TRBJ2-2	TRBV6-2/TRBV6-3	CASSPSRTSGRGTGELFF
TRBJ2-7	TRBV9	CASSALISGSTYEQYF
TRBJ1-2	TRBV5-1	CASRPLGDYGYTF